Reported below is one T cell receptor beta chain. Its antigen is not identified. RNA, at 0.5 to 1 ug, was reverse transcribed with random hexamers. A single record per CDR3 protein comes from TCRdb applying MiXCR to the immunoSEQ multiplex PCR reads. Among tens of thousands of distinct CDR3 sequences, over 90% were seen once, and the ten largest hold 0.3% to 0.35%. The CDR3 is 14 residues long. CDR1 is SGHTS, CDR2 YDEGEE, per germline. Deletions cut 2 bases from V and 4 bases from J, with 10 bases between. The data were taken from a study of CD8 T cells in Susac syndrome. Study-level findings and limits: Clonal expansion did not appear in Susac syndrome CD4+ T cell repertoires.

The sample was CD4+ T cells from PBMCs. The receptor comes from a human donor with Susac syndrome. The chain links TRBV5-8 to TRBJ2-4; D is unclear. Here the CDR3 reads CASSLWSEKNIQYF. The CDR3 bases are TGTGCCAGCAGCTTATGGAGTGAGAAAAACATTCAGTACTTC.